Below are 2 T cell receptor beta chains sequenced from a single sample in a study of cytomegalovirus exposure and HLA in healthy donors. PCR employed 60 Vbeta and 13 Jbeta primers. Sequencing used immunoSEQ multiplex PCR; TCRdb keeps in-frame clones, though not all of them. The data show fewer than 150,000 clones, with roughly 78% seen just once and 2% to 2.5% held by the top ten. The sequencing sample was made of PBMCs. These receptors originate from a man younger than 45 in good health and CMV-seronegative.

This chain uses TRBV28 with TRBJ1-1; 11 nucleotides align to TRBD1. The CDR3 runs to 14 residues. V gave up 7 bases and J gave up 4 bases; unmatched junction bases: 5. CDR1 and CDR2 from the germline V gene are MDHEN and SYDVKM. The CDR3 loop is CASTAGTGGTEAFF. CDR3 DNA: TGTGCCAGCACGGCCGGGACAGGGGGCACTGAAGCTTTCTTT. Full variable domain (missing parts from reference TRBV28 and TRBJ1-1): DVKVTQSSRYLVKRTGEKVFLECVQDMDHENMFWYRQDPGLGLRLIYFSYDVKMKEKGDIPEGYSVSREKKERFSLILESASTNQTSMYLCASTAGTGGTEAFFGQGTRLTVV.

This chain joins TRBV5-1 and TRBJ2-2; no reliable D call. V lost 0 bases, J lost 4 bases, and 10 bases lay in between. CDR1 is SGHRS, CDR2 YFSETQ, per germline. The length of the CDR3 is 15 residues. CDR3 in amino acids: CASSLARVGTGELFF. The CDR3 region has the DNA TGCGCCAGCAGCTTGGCACGGGTCGGCACCGGGGAGCTGTTTTTT.